This paragraph covers one T cell receptor beta chain sequence. Its specificity is not known. This specimen includes other DNA sequences encoding the same CDR3. Germline V CDR1 and CDR2: SEHNR, FQNEAQ (reference sequence). The CDR3 is made up of 14 amino acids. V trimming: 5 bases; J trimming: 0 bases; junction bases outside the gene matches: 3. The sample comes from a study of shared clonotypes between healthy human individuals. Study outcomes and limitations: A generally larger estimated richness was seen in naive subsets than in memory subsets. Tissue TCR repertoires likely differ from these blood-only repertoires. Sequencing depth was predicted to influence how clonotypes are shared among donors.

Assay execution proceeded at the deep level. Produced via immunoSEQ multiplex PCR; TCRdb's table is partial and in-frame only. The sample includes more than 2,000,000 clones, more than 80% of them seen just once. The sequenced sample was naive CD4+ T cells from PBMCs. Specified subset: CD45RA+ positively selected. The chain combines TRBV7-9 with TRBJ1-1, with 7 bases that match TRBD1. The clonotype was recovered from a man between 18 and 29 years old in good health. Some clones in this sample may be carry-over from other donors' samples. The CDR3 protein is CASSRGQLNTEAFF. The CDR3 DNA reads TGTGCCAGCAGCCGGGGACAGTTGAACACTGAAGCTTTCTTT.